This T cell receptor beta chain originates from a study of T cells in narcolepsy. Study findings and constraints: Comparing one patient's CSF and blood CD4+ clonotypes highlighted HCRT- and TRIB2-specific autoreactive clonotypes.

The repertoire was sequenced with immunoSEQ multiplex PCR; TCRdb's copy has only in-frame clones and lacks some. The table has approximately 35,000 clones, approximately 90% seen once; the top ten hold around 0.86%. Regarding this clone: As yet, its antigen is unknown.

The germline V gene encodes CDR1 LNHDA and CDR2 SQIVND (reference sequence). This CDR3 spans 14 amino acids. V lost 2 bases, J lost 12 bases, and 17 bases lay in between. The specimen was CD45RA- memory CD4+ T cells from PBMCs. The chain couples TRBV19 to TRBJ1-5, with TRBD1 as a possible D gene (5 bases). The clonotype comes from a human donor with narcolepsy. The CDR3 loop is CASSIRYPEGSQHF. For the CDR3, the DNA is TGTGCCAGTAGTATACGATACCCGGAGGGGAGCCAGCATTTT.